These T cell receptor beta chains were read from a single sample in a study of blood T cell repertoires in COVID-19. Generated by immunoSEQ multiplex PCR, the TCRdb table keeps only in-frame clones and is missing some. The profile shows around 170,000 clones, roughly four fifths of them singletons. The sample consisted of peripheral blood. These receptor sequences come from a human donor in a cohort sampled during active COVID-19. CDR3s include the opening cysteine and the closing phenylalanine or tryptophan. D genes are given only for firm matches. Where a row states a size, it is once, few, many or the class of an expanded clone; other rows omit it.

clone_size	d_call	j_call	v_call	cdr3_aa	cdr3_nt
.	TRBD2	TRBJ2-7	TRBV11-2	CASSRSGGTPSYEQYF	TGTGCCAGCAGCAGAAGCGGGGGGACACCCTCCTACGAGCAGTACTTC
.	TRBD2	TRBJ2-1	TRBV6-5	CASSYAPLAGVNEQFF	TGTGCCAGCAGTTACGCGCCTCTAGCGGGAGTGAATGAGCAGTTCTTC
.	TRBD2	TRBJ2-6	TRBV27	CASSLSAGAGANVLTF	TGTGCCAGCAGTTTATCCGCGGGGGCTGGGGCCAACGTCCTGACTTTC
.	TRBD1	TRBJ1-5	TRBV2	CASSRQGLSNQPQHF	TGTGCCAGCAGTCGACAGGGGCTCAGCAATCAGCCCCAGCATTTT
.	TRBD2	TRBJ2-2	TRBV4-3	CASSHPRRGARTGELFF	TGCGCCAGCAGCCACCCGCGGCGGGGGGCGCGAACCGGGGAGCTGTTTTTT
.	TRBD1	TRBJ2-1	TRBV19	CASGTGGDEQFF	TGTGCCAGTGGGACAGGGGGCGATGAGCAGTTCTTC
.	TRBD1	TRBJ2-7	TRBV27	CASSSARGQGSYEQYF	TGTGCCAGCAGTTCCGCGAGGGGACAGGGGTCCTACGAGCAGTACTTC
many	TRBD1	TRBJ2-7	TRBV4-1	CASSQVQTGISYEQYF	TGCGCCAGCAGCCAAGTTCAGACAGGGATCTCCTACGAGCAGTACTTC
.	.	TRBJ1-2	TRBV7-9	CASSTDAWPGGYGYTF	TGTGCCAGCAGCACGGACGCGTGGCCGGGAGGCTATGGCTACACCTTC
few	.	TRBJ1-1	TRBV5-1	CASSPGQGRTEAFF	TGCGCCAGCAGCCCTGGGCAGGGCCGTACTGAAGCTTTCTTT
.	.	TRBJ2-2	TRBV7-3	CASSQARNTGELFF	TGTGCCAGCAGCCAGGCAAGGAACACCGGGGAGCTGTTTTTT
.	TRBD1	TRBJ2-4	TRBV5-4	CASSFGTGVTNIQYF	TGTGCCAGCAGCTTCGGGACAGGGGTCACAAACATTCAGTACTTC
.	.	TRBJ2-1	TRBV7-2	CASTQRGAIGHEQFF	TGTGCCAGCACCCAACGGGGGGCGATAGGGCATGAGCAGTTCTTC
.	.	TRBJ1-6	TRBV27	CASRTGGPQISPLHF	TGTGCCAGCAGGACCGGAGGACCTCAGATTTCACCCCTCCACTTT
.	.	TRBJ1-2	TRBV3-1/TRBV3-2	CASSQDFQAGDYGYTF	TGTGCCAGCAGCCAAGATTTCCAGGCAGGGGACTATGGCTACACCTTC
.	.	TRBJ1-5	TRBV11-2	CASSLASGNQPQHF	TGTGCCAGCAGCTTAGCCTCGGGCAATCAGCCCCAGCATTTT
once	TRBD1	TRBJ1-3	TRBV6-5	CASRPGQGGNTIYF	TGTGCCAGCAGGCCTGGACAGGGAGGAAACACCATATATTTT
.	.	TRBJ1-3	TRBV18	CASSPGKGEGNTIYF	TGTGCCAGCTCACCAGGGAAGGGGGAAGGAAACACCATATATTTT
.	TRBD2	TRBJ2-3	TRBV28	CASREADTQYF	TGTGCCAGTCGGGAGGCAGATACGCAGTATTTT
.	TRBD1	TRBJ2-6	TRBV28	CASSQTGIVSGANVLTF	TGTGCCAGCAGTCAGACAGGGATCGTCTCTGGGGCCAACGTCCTGACTTTC
.	.	TRBJ2-6	TRBV6-4	CASRSDSGANVLTF	TGTGCCAGCAGGAGCGACTCTGGGGCCAACGTCCTGACTTTC
once	.	TRBJ1-5	TRBV11-2	CASSSEAGQPQHF	TGTGCCAGCAGCTCGGAGGCTGGTCAGCCCCAGCATTTT
.	.	TRBJ1-2	TRBV5-4	CASSPRERGGYTF	TGTGCCAGCAGCCCCAGGGAGCGGGGGGGCTACACCTTC
.	.	TRBJ2-5	TRBV27	CASSLGLANRGTQYF	TGTGCCAGCAGTTTGGGTCTAGCGAACAGGGGGACCCAGTACTTC
.	TRBD1	TRBJ1-5	TRBV19	CASNSFYRGEQPQHF	TGTGCCAGTAACTCTTTCTACAGGGGTGAACAGCCCCAGCATTTT
once	TRBD1	TRBJ2-7	TRBV19	CASSMRDRTYEQYF	TGTGCCAGTAGTATGAGGGACAGGACCTACGAGCAGTACTTC
.	.	TRBJ2-5	TRBV7-2	CASSLDRYQETQYF	TGTGCCAGCAGCTTAGACAGATATCAAGAGACCCAGTACTTC
.	.	TRBJ1-5	TRBV10-3	CAIKATGRAGKVSNQPQHF	TGTGCCATCAAGGCGACCGGACGTGCGGGGAAGGTGAGCAATCAGCCCCAGCATTTT
.	.	TRBJ1-5	TRBV27	CASSLYPTRIQPQHF	TGTGCCAGCAGTTTATACCCTACGCGCATCCAGCCCCAGCATTTT
.	TRBD2	TRBJ2-5	TRBV7-7	CASSRRFSGGVETQYF	TGTGCTAGCAGCCGTCGTTTTAGCGGGGGGGTGGAGACCCAGTACTTC
few	.	TRBJ1-2	TRBV11-2	CASTSGGGGYGYTF	TGTGCCAGCACCTCGGGGGGGGGCGGCTATGGCTACACCTTC
few	TRBD2	TRBJ2-7	TRBV27	CASSFPGSGGGEQYF	TGTGCCAGCAGTTTCCCGGGTAGCGGGGGGGGCGAGCAGTACTTC
.	.	TRBJ1-2	TRBV7-8	CASTKTAGNYGYTF	TGTGCCAGCACCAAAACAGCCGGAAACTATGGCTACACCTTC
.	TRBD1	TRBJ2-7	TRBV7-2	CASRGVGGRGEQYF	TGTGCCAGCAGAGGGGTAGGGGGCAGGGGCGAGCAGTACTTC
.	TRBD1	TRBJ2-7	TRBV6-5	CASTFTQGARSYF	TGTGCCAGCACCTTTACCCAGGGGGCTCGATCGTACTTC
.	.	TRBJ2-7	TRBV4-3	CASSQDIQAAYEQYF	TGCGCCAGCAGCCAAGATATCCAGGCCGCCTACGAGCAGTACTTC
few	.	TRBJ1-5	TRBV6-5	CASSLRVNNQPQHF	TGTGCCAGCAGCCTCAGGGTAAACAATCAGCCCCAGCATTTT
.	.	TRBJ2-1	TRBV9	CASSVEPTPTARFF	TGTGCCAGCAGCGTAGAACCTACCCCGACAGCCCGGTTCTTC
few	.	TRBJ2-7	TRBV12-3/TRBV12-4	CASSWGRTYEQYF	TGTGCCAGCAGCTGGGGCAGAACCTACGAGCAGTACTTC
.	.	TRBJ1-1	TRBV7-3	CASSSQGAMNTEAFF	TGTGCCAGCAGCTCGCAGGGTGCAATGAACACTGAAGCTTTCTTT
.	TRBD1	TRBJ1-5	TRBV19	CASSGGTGNQPQHF	TGTGCCAGTAGTGGCGGGACAGGGAATCAGCCCCAGCATTTT
.	.	TRBJ1-2	TRBV3-1/TRBV3-2	CASSQDGGNRVGYTF	TGTGCCAGCAGCCAAGATGGGGGCAATAGGGTGGGCTACACCTTC
.	TRBD2	TRBJ2-7	TRBV24-1	CATSDPGTGGGEQYF	TGTGCCACCAGTGACCCCGGGACCGGGGGGGGCGAGCAGTACTTC